This is a list of T cell receptor beta chains from one sample in a study of shared clonotypes between healthy human individuals. The table came from immunoSEQ multiplex PCR; TCRdb's copy has only in-frame clones and leaves some out. Among hundreds of thousands of clones listed, approximately 96% were seen once. Sequenced: naive CD8+ T cells sorted from blood. The receptors originated from a woman in her twenties or thirties in good health. Both conserved end residues are part of each CDR3. A D gene is named only where the DNA matches it firmly. Expanded clones get a size class; other rows say once, few or many, or leave the size out.

TRBV5-1	TRBJ2-1	-	-	17	CASSLELALLSYNEQFF	TGCGCCAGCAGCTTGGAGCTGGCCTTACTATCCTACAATGAGCAGTTCTTC
TRBV28	TRBJ1-2	-	TRBD1	14	CASSPGTAQDGYTF	TGTGCCAGCAGCCCGGGGACAGCCCAGGATGGCTACACCTTC
TRBV7-9	TRBJ2-7	-	-	14	CASSSGGSSYEQYF	TGTGCCAGCAGCTCCGGAGGGAGCTCCTACGAGCAGTACTTC
TRBV29-1	TRBJ2-1	once	-	17	CSVVGSVDRGQYNEQFF	TGCAGCGTTGTGGGGTCTGTCGACAGAGGTCAGTACAATGAGCAGTTCTTC
TRBV7-8	TRBJ2-1	-	TRBD2	20	CASSLALAGVHLSSYNEQFF	TGTGCCAGCAGCTTAGCACTAGCGGGAGTCCACCTGAGCTCCTACAATGAGCAGTTCTTC
TRBV7-9	TRBJ1-1	-	-	13	CASSNGTRVEAFF	TGTGCCAGCAGCAATGGGACACGAGTTGAAGCTTTCTTT
TRBV15	TRBJ2-7	-	TRBD1	15	CATSRAQGAGHEQYF	TGTGCCACCAGCAGGGCACAGGGGGCGGGCCACGAGCAGTACTTC
TRBV7-8	TRBJ2-7	-	-	16	CASRGYGVDVSYEQYF	TGTGCCAGCAGAGGGTATGGGGTCGACGTTTCCTACGAGCAGTACTTC
TRBV28	TRBJ2-1	-	-	13	CASSFLAYNEQFF	TGTGCCAGCAGTTTCCTAGCTTACAATGAGCAGTTCTTC
TRBV30	TRBJ1-5	-	-	12	CAWVGSNQPQHF	TGTGCCTGGGTCGGGAGCAATCAGCCCCAGCATTTT
TRBV2	TRBJ1-5	-	-	14	CASSDPGSNQPQHF	TGTGCCAGCAGTGATCCAGGTAGCAATCAGCCCCAGCATTTT
TRBV7-8	TRBJ2-5	-	TRBD1	17	CASSLGARQGRRGTQYF	TGTGCCAGCAGCTTAGGGGCCAGACAGGGCCGTCGTGGGACCCAGTACTTC
TRBV30	TRBJ1-4	-	TRBD1	14	CAWSVGQGREKLFF	TGTGCCTGGAGTGTAGGACAGGGGAGAGAAAAACTGTTTTTT
TRBV5-1	TRBJ2-7	-	-	11	CASSLVYEQYF	TGCGCCAGCAGCTTGGTCTACGAGCAGTACTTC
TRBV10-2	TRBJ2-1	-	TRBD1	15	CASSGYGMTGGEQFF	TGCGCCAGCAGTGGTTATGGGATGACAGGGGGTGAGCAGTTCTTC
TRBV7-9	TRBJ1-4	-	TRBD1	15	CASSYRDRLGEKLFF	TGTGCCAGCAGCTACCGGGACAGACTCGGGGAAAAACTGTTTTTT
TRBV7-6	TRBJ1-3	-	-	14	CASSLGGGGNTIYF	TGTGCCAGCAGCTTAGGAGGGGGTGGAAACACCATATATTTT
TRBV27	TRBJ2-2	-	-	17	CASGRLKGYPGTGELFF	TGTGCCAGCGGTCGCCTGAAGGGGTATCCGGGCACCGGGGAGCTGTTTTTT
TRBV6-5	TRBJ1-2	-	-	13	CASSYSPVYGYTF	TGTGCCAGCAGTTACTCGCCAGTTTATGGCTACACCTTC
TRBV28	TRBJ2-5	-	TRBD1	17	CASSLTRGGRGLETQYF	TGTGCCAGCAGTCTAACCCGTGGCGGCAGGGGGTTAGAGACCCAGTACTTC
TRBV29-1	TRBJ2-5	-	-	14	CSAKTAPAQETQYF	TGCAGCGCTAAAACCGCCCCAGCTCAAGAGACCCAGTACTTC
TRBV19	TRBJ1-1	-	-	15	CASSPNGEENTEAFF	TGTGCCAGTAGTCCAAACGGGGAGGAGAACACTGAAGCTTTCTTT
TRBV7-2	TRBJ2-7	-	-	14	CASSSRDTFYEQYF	TGTGCCAGCAGCTCCCGGGATACATTCTACGAGCAGTACTTC
TRBV5-1	TRBJ2-1	-	-	15	CASSRGPRGCNEQFF	TGCGCCAGCAGCCGGGGACCTCGGGGGTGCAATGAGCAGTTCTTC
TRBV28	TRBJ2-1	-	TRBD1	17	CASTSRDSGRVYNEQFF	TGTGCCAGCACCTCAAGGGACAGCGGTCGTGTGTACAATGAGCAGTTCTTC
TRBV28	TRBJ2-1	-	-	16	CASSSQAEGSYNEQFF	TGTGCCAGCAGTTCACAAGCGGAGGGCTCCTACAATGAGCAGTTCTTC
TRBV2	TRBJ2-7	-	-	11	CASSGSYEQYF	TGTGCCAGCAGTGGAAGCTACGAGCAGTACTTC
TRBV6-6	TRBJ2-5	once	-	15	CASSYSGGLQETQYF	TGTGCCAGCAGTTACTCCGGGGGCCTCCAAGAGACCCAGTACTTC
TRBV27	TRBJ1-1	-	-	17	CASSLPNRPSMNTEAFF	TGTGCCAGCAGTCTACCCAATCGGCCCTCCATGAACACTGAAGCTTTCTTT
TRBV4-1	TRBJ2-1	-	TRBD2	16	CASSHLAGGALAEQFF	TGCGCCAGCAGCCACCTAGCGGGAGGCGCCTTGGCTGAGCAGTTCTTC
TRBV5-1	TRBJ1-3	-	-	16	CASSLDPGPSGNTIYF	TGCGCCAGCAGCTTGGATCCGGGGCCTTCTGGAAACACCATATATTTT
TRBV7-6	TRBJ2-7	-	TRBD2	17	CASSLRGAAGADYEQYF	TGTGCCAGCAGCTTACGGGGCGCAGCGGGGGCGGACTACGAGCAGTACTTC
TRBV7-6	TRBJ2-7	-	TRBD2	15	CASSLASGSSYEQYF	TGTGCCAGCAGCTTAGCTAGCGGGAGCTCCTACGAGCAGTACTTC
TRBV6-5	TRBJ2-1	-	TRBD2	11	CASRAGRAVFF	TGTGCCAGCAGGGCAGGGAGGGCGGTTTTCTTC
TRBV27	TRBJ2-7	-	-	15	CASSTRLSGSYEQYF	TGTGCCAGCAGTACCAGACTAAGCGGGTCCTACGAGCAGTACTTC
TRBV7-8	TRBJ2-1	-	TRBD1	17	CASSPHYGSQGVNEQFF	TGTGCCAGCAGCCCCCATTATGGGTCACAGGGGGTGAATGAGCAGTTCTTC
TRBV5-1	TRBJ2-7	-	TRBD1	14	CASSPGQGGYEQYF	TGCGCCAGCAGCCCGGGACAGGGGGGCTACGAGCAGTACTTC
TRBV28	TRBJ1-2	-	TRBD1	15	CASSPLGTGGFGYTF	TGTGCCAGCAGTCCCCTCGGGACAGGGGGCTTTGGCTACACCTTC
TRBV27	TRBJ2-3	-	-	13	CASRGGTSDTQYF	TGTGCCAGCAGGGGGGGGACATCAGATACGCAGTATTTT
TRBV5-4	TRBJ1-2	few	-	11	CASSGDVSYTF	TGTGCCAGCAGCGGTGACGTGAGCTACACCTTC
TRBV5-4	TRBJ2-7	-	TRBD1	12	CASSWGQSEQYF	TGTGCCAGCAGCTGGGGACAGTCCGAGCAGTACTTC
TRBV27	TRBJ2-7	-	TRBD1	15	CASSLRIGRGYEQYF	TGTGCCAGCAGCCTTAGAATCGGCAGGGGGTACGAGCAGTACTTC
TRBV7-9	TRBJ2-3	-	TRBD2	16	CASSLSLAGPTDTQYF	TGTGCCAGCAGCTTGTCGTTAGCGGGCCCTACAGATACGCAGTATTTT
TRBV7-6	TRBJ2-7	-	-	13	CASSLAVSREQYF	TGTGCCAGCAGCTTAGCGGTTTCGCGCGAGCAGTACTTC
TRBV19	TRBJ2-1	once	-	15	CASSIDLRWLDEQFF	TGTGCCAGTAGTATAGATCTTAGGTGGTTGGATGAGCAGTTCTTC
TRBV6-4	TRBJ1-1	-	-	12	CASSDGYTEAFF	TGTGCCAGCAGTGACGGATACACTGAAGCTTTCTTT
TRBV10-1	TRBJ2-1	few	TRBD1	15	CASSETGETYNEQFF	TGCGCCAGCAGTGAGACAGGGGAAACCTACAATGAGCAGTTCTTC
TRBV5-4	TRBJ2-3	-	TRBD2	11	CATGGDGTQYF	TGTGCCACCGGGGGGGACGGTACGCAGTATTTT
TRBV7-9	TRBJ2-3	-	TRBD2	18	CASSLVRELAGVTDTQYF	TGTGCCAGCAGCTTAGTTCGGGAACTAGCGGGAGTCACAGATACGCAGTATTTT
TRBV9	TRBJ1-2	-	-	15	CASSVTTGANYGYTF	TGTGCCAGCAGCGTAACGACAGGAGCTAACTATGGCTACACCTTC
TRBV4-1	TRBJ1-1	-	TRBD1	14	CASSQAATGTEAFF	TGCGCCAGCAGCCAAGCGGCGACAGGGACTGAAGCTTTCTTT
TRBV6-1	TRBJ1-3	-	-	15	CASSEEDISGNTIYF	TGTGCCAGCAGTGAGGAAGACATCTCTGGAAACACCATATATTTT
TRBV5-1	TRBJ2-3	once	TRBD2	16	CASSPGLAGVPDTQYF	TGCGCCAGCAGCCCGGGACTAGCGGGAGTACCAGATACGCAGTATTTT
TRBV30	TRBJ2-3	-	TRBD1	14	CAWSSGQVGSTQYF	TGTGCCTGGAGTTCTGGACAGGTTGGGTCCACGCAGTATTTT
TRBV15	TRBJ1-3	-	TRBD1	15	CATSPDRGAGNTIYF	TGTGCCACCAGCCCGGACAGGGGGGCTGGAAACACCATATATTTT
TRBV27	TRBJ1-2	-	-	17	CASSSTGTRYLNYGYTF	TGTGCCAGCAGTTCGACGGGAACCCGATACCTTAACTATGGCTACACCTTC
TRBV13	TRBJ1-2	-	-	12	CASSEAGGGYTF	TGTGCCAGCAGCGAGGCGGGGGGTGGCTACACCTTC
TRBV4-2	TRBJ2-2	once	-	12	CASSQGNGELFF	TGTGCCAGCAGCCAAGGAAACGGGGAGCTGTTTTTT
TRBV6-4	TRBJ2-1	-	-	15	CASSPQRSNYNEQFF	TGTGCCAGCAGCCCGCAGCGGAGCAACTACAATGAGCAGTTCTTC